A selection of T cell receptor beta chains follows, all from one sample in a study of response to subunit inactivated influenza vaccine. TCRdb called the RT-PCR reads again in MiXCR, with one record for every CDR3 protein. There are approximately 680,000 distinct CDR3 sequences in the sample; approximately 14% occur only once, and 9.5% to 13% lies in the top ten. Material: PBMCs from blood, obtained 11 to 12 days after vaccination. These receptors came from a man aged 50 or older who received an inactivated influenza vaccine. Both conserved end residues are part of each CDR3. Each record gives: J gene, clone size, V gene, D gene, CDR3 DNA, CDR3 protein. A D gene is named only where the DNA matches it firmly. Part of the rows lack a size; the others show once, few, many or a class for expanded clones.

j_gene: TRBJ2-7
abundance: few
v_gene: TRBV27
d_gene: .
CDR3nt: TGTGCCAGCAGTCCAATAGGCGACCCCTCCTACGAGCAGTACTTC
CDR3aa: CASSPIGDPSYEQYF

j_gene: TRBJ1-2
abundance: .
v_gene: TRBV29-1
d_gene: .
CDR3nt: TGCAGCGTTGGCCCGCAGGGAGGGACGCGGGGCTACACCTTC
CDR3aa: CSVGPQGGTRGYTF

j_gene: TRBJ2-7
abundance: .
v_gene: TRBV4-2
d_gene: .
CDR3nt: TGTGCCAGCAGCCAAGAGGTTCAAGGGGGGGGCTACGAGCAGTACTTC
CDR3aa: CASSQEVQGGGYEQYF

j_gene: TRBJ2-4
abundance: .
v_gene: TRBV20-1
d_gene: TRBD1
CDR3nt: TGCAGTGCGATTAGGGACAGTAAAAACATTCAGTACTTC
CDR3aa: CSAIRDSKNIQYF

j_gene: TRBJ2-1
abundance: many
v_gene: TRBV6-2/TRBV6-3
d_gene: .
CDR3nt: TGTGCCAGCAGCCCATACCGGGCCCGCGGGGAGTTCTTC
CDR3aa: CASSPYRARGEFF

j_gene: TRBJ2-2
abundance: .
v_gene: TRBV10-3
d_gene: TRBD1
CDR3nt: TGTGCCACCACGGACAGGGGGCCCGGGGAGCTGTTTTTT
CDR3aa: CATTDRGPGELFF

j_gene: TRBJ2-1
abundance: .
v_gene: TRBV2
d_gene: TRBD2
CDR3nt: TGTGCCAGCAATGCGGGGGGCAGAAATGAGCAGTTCTTC
CDR3aa: CASNAGGRNEQFF

j_gene: TRBJ2-3
abundance: few
v_gene: TRBV4-2
d_gene: .
CDR3nt: TGTGCCAGCAGCCAAGATTCTTCAGTTAATACGCAGTATTTT
CDR3aa: CASSQDSSVNTQYF

j_gene: TRBJ2-1
abundance: .
v_gene: TRBV12-3/TRBV12-4
d_gene: .
CDR3nt: TGTGCCAGCAGGCCCCGGGCCGATTACTCCTACAATGAGCAGTTCTTC
CDR3aa: CASRPRADYSYNEQFF

j_gene: TRBJ2-1
abundance: .
v_gene: TRBV7-8
d_gene: .
CDR3nt: TGTGCCAGCAGCTTAAGTTCCTGGAGCTCCTACAATGAGCAGTTCTTC
CDR3aa: CASSLSSWSSYNEQFF

j_gene: TRBJ2-7
abundance: .
v_gene: TRBV28
d_gene: .
CDR3nt: TGTGCCAGCAGCTCCCTTGGGGTGACCGACGAGCAGTACTTC
CDR3aa: CASSSLGVTDEQYF

j_gene: TRBJ2-2
abundance: few
v_gene: TRBV18
d_gene: .
CDR3nt: TGTGCCAGCTCACCACCGGGGCCAGGGGAGGCCGGGGAGCTGTTTTTT
CDR3aa: CASSPPGPGEAGELFF

j_gene: TRBJ2-3
abundance: .
v_gene: TRBV10-3
d_gene: TRBD2
CDR3nt: TGTGCCATCAGTGAGGTTAGCGGGGTTACAGATACGCAGTATTTT
CDR3aa: CAISEVSGVTDTQYF

j_gene: TRBJ2-7
abundance: .
v_gene: TRBV5-1
d_gene: .
CDR3nt: TGCGCCAGCAGCTCAGGACCGGGGAGCTCCTACGAGCAGTACTTC
CDR3aa: CASSSGPGSSYEQYF

j_gene: TRBJ2-1
abundance: few
v_gene: TRBV12-3/TRBV12-4
d_gene: TRBD2
CDR3nt: TGTGCCAGCAGGCTAGCGGGAGGCGCCTACAATGAGCAGTTCTTC
CDR3aa: CASRLAGGAYNEQFF

j_gene: TRBJ1-6
abundance: .
v_gene: TRBV5-1
d_gene: .
CDR3nt: TGCGCCAGCAGCTTGGATTCGGGGAAGGGTTCACCCCTCCACTTT
CDR3aa: CASSLDSGKGSPLHF

j_gene: TRBJ2-7
abundance: .
v_gene: TRBV7-2
d_gene: TRBD2
CDR3nt: TGTGCCAGCAGCTTAGCGGTGTCGTATGGACTAGCTCCGTACGAGCAGTACTTC
CDR3aa: CASSLAVSYGLAPYEQYF

j_gene: TRBJ1-5
abundance: few
v_gene: TRBV12-3/TRBV12-4
d_gene: TRBD1
CDR3nt: TGTGCCAGCAGTCTGACAGGGGGCCTGGGCAATCAGCCCCAGCATTTT
CDR3aa: CASSLTGGLGNQPQHF

j_gene: TRBJ2-3
abundance: many
v_gene: TRBV10-3
d_gene: .
CDR3nt: TGTGCCATCAGTGAGTCGGGGAAGGCCGGGGGCACAGATACGCAGTATTTT
CDR3aa: CAISESGKAGGTDTQYF

j_gene: TRBJ2-1
abundance: .
v_gene: TRBV7-3
d_gene: TRBD1
CDR3nt: TGTGCCAGCAGCTTGACAGGGAGTAAGAATGAGCAGTTCTTC
CDR3aa: CASSLTGSKNEQFF

j_gene: TRBJ2-5
abundance: many
v_gene: TRBV4-2
d_gene: TRBD2
CDR3nt: TGTGCCAGCAGCCAAGATCGCGGGACTAGCGGGAGGGCCGTAGAGACCCAGTACTTC
CDR3aa: CASSQDRGTSGRAVETQYF

j_gene: TRBJ2-5
abundance: .
v_gene: TRBV28
d_gene: .
CDR3nt: TGTGCCAGCAGGGGGAAGGGAGTCCAGTCCTTC
CDR3aa: CASRGKGVQSF

j_gene: TRBJ2-7
abundance: .
v_gene: TRBV11-2
d_gene: .
CDR3nt: TGTGCCAGCAGGGACGCAGGGCACGAGCAGTACTTC
CDR3aa: CASRDAGHEQYF

j_gene: TRBJ2-3
abundance: few
v_gene: TRBV4-1
d_gene: .
CDR3nt: TGCGCCAGCAGCCAAGTCGGTCAGCAAGATACGCAGTATTTT
CDR3aa: CASSQVGQQDTQYF

j_gene: TRBJ2-4
abundance: few
v_gene: TRBV4-3
d_gene: .
CDR3nt: TGCGCCAGCAGCCAACTTGGGGCCAAAAACATTCAGTACTTC
CDR3aa: CASSQLGAKNIQYF

j_gene: TRBJ2-2
abundance: .
v_gene: TRBV7-9
d_gene: TRBD2
CDR3nt: TGTGCCAGCAGCCGAACCGGGGGGGACGGGGAGCTGTTTTTT
CDR3aa: CASSRTGGDGELFF

j_gene: TRBJ1-4
abundance: many
v_gene: TRBV7-8
d_gene: .
CDR3nt: TGTGCCAGCAGCTTAGGAGGGGAAAAACTGTTTTTT
CDR3aa: CASSLGGEKLFF

j_gene: TRBJ2-3
abundance: few
v_gene: TRBV12-3/TRBV12-4
d_gene: TRBD2
CDR3nt: TGTGCCAGCAGTCCTAACGGGAGGGCGAATACGCAGTATTTT
CDR3aa: CASSPNGRANTQYF

j_gene: TRBJ2-7
abundance: few
v_gene: TRBV7-3
d_gene: TRBD2
CDR3nt: TGTGCCAGCAGGGCTAGCGGGAGTAGCAACGAGCAGTACTTC
CDR3aa: CASRASGSSNEQYF

j_gene: TRBJ1-1
abundance: .
v_gene: TRBV28
d_gene: .
CDR3nt: TGTGCCAGCAGTTTATGGGCTCCCTCAGGGCCGCTCGAAGCTTTCTTT
CDR3aa: CASSLWAPSGPLEAFF

j_gene: TRBJ2-3
abundance: few
v_gene: TRBV14
d_gene: TRBD1
CDR3nt: TGTGCCAGCAGCCAACCCCGTTTGGGACAGGGGGACACAGATACGCAGTATTTT
CDR3aa: CASSQPRLGQGDTDTQYF

j_gene: TRBJ2-5
abundance: .
v_gene: TRBV20-1
d_gene: .
CDR3nt: TGCAGTGCTAGCGGGGGCGTAGGGGAGACCCAGTACTTC
CDR3aa: CSASGGVGETQYF

j_gene: TRBJ2-2
abundance: few
v_gene: TRBV24-1
d_gene: .
CDR3nt: TGTGCCACCAGTGATGCAGGGAGCACCGGGGAGCTGTTTTTT
CDR3aa: CATSDAGSTGELFF

j_gene: TRBJ2-7
abundance: .
v_gene: TRBV6-5
d_gene: .
CDR3nt: TGTGCCAGCAGTTCGAACGCAGGGGACTACGAGCAGTACTTC
CDR3aa: CASSSNAGDYEQYF

j_gene: TRBJ2-3
abundance: few
v_gene: TRBV6-1
d_gene: TRBD2
CDR3nt: TGTGCCAGCATGCTAGCGGGGACCACAGATACGCAGTATTTT
CDR3aa: CASMLAGTTDTQYF

j_gene: TRBJ2-3
abundance: .
v_gene: TRBV24-1
d_gene: TRBD2
CDR3nt: TGTGCCACCAGTGATTTGGGACTAGCGGATAGCACAGATACGCAGTATTTT
CDR3aa: CATSDLGLADSTDTQYF

j_gene: TRBJ2-7
abundance: .
v_gene: TRBV7-6
d_gene: TRBD1
CDR3nt: TGTGCCAGCACCTCGACAGGGGTCTACGAGCAGTACTTC
CDR3aa: CASTSTGVYEQYF

j_gene: TRBJ2-5
abundance: .
v_gene: TRBV21-1
d_gene: .
CDR3nt: TGTGCCAGCAGCAAACTAGGGACAGGGGAGACCCAGTACTTC
CDR3aa: CASSKLGTGETQYF

j_gene: TRBJ1-1
abundance: many
v_gene: TRBV5-1
d_gene: TRBD1
CDR3nt: TGCGCCAGCTTCTCCTGGGACAGAGTTATGAACACTGAAGCTTTCTTT
CDR3aa: CASFSWDRVMNTEAFF

j_gene: TRBJ2-5
abundance: .
v_gene: TRBV7-9
d_gene: TRBD2
CDR3nt: TGTGCCAGCAGCTTAGTGACGGGGGGGCCGCGAGAGACCCAGTACTTC
CDR3aa: CASSLVTGGPRETQYF

j_gene: TRBJ2-2
abundance: .
v_gene: TRBV5-1
d_gene: TRBD2
CDR3nt: TGCGCCAGCAGCTTGACTAGCGGGGGGTCGAACACCGGGGAGCTGTTTTTT
CDR3aa: CASSLTSGGSNTGELFF